Listed below are T cell receptor beta chains from one sample, sequenced in a study of early T cells in non-severe SARS-CoV-2 infection. TCRdb re-called the 5' RACE reads with MiXCR, one entry per CDR3 protein. Of more than 60,000 distinct CDR3 sequences listed, 4.9% are singletons. Input material: whole blood. These receptors all stem from an adult who was a healthcare worker with PCR-confirmed SARS-CoV-2 infection or an uninfected control (not recorded which). Each CDR3 is given with its conserved first and last residue.

v_gene	j_gene	CDR3aa
TRBV9	TRBJ2-5	CASSVGTSGNQETQYF
TRBV5-6	TRBJ2-7	CASSLETAGGTYEQYF
TRBV24-1	TRBJ1-2	CATSGPVGGYTF
TRBV20-1	TRBJ1-1	CSAYLHANTEAFF
TRBV29-1	TRBJ1-1	CSVSLSGTEAFF
TRBV20-1	TRBJ2-1	CSARSQGSGSNEQFF
TRBV5-1	TRBJ2-1	CASSLALVDEQSF
TRBV7-2	TRBJ1-2	CASSLASQSNYGYTF
TRBV6-5	TRBJ1-1	CASSYLANPNTEAFF
TRBV24-1	TRBJ2-2	CATGTSGSGGELFF
TRBV6-6	TRBJ1-3	CASSSYSGNTIYF
TRBV30	TRBJ1-2	CALGQGGGYTF
TRBV6-5	TRBJ2-7	CASSRTGVAYEQYF
TRBV10-3	TRBJ2-1	CAIRRTSGSFSPEQFF
TRBV20-1	TRBJ2-7	CSARTSGGGDYEQYF
TRBV5-8	TRBJ2-2	CASSLTLTGSPDTGELFF
TRBV7-9	TRBJ2-7	CASSSGLSYEQYF
TRBV19	TRBJ1-5	CASSSPGGNQPQHF
TRBV7-2	TRBJ1-1	CASSSGPENTEAFF
TRBV28	TRBJ1-1	CAGQGAGNTEAFF
TRBV19	TRBJ2-7	CASSTTGQGSYEQYF
TRBV3-1	TRBJ1-2	CASSLSQGRHGYTF
TRBV6-6	TRBJ1-4	CASSFSNPGGGEKLFF